The entry that follows covers one T cell receptor (beta chain) sequence. Per germline, CDR1 MGHRA and CDR2 YSYEKL. Deletions cut 1 base from V and 8 bases from J, with 14 bases between. This CDR3 is built from 14 residues. The data were obtained in a study of shared clonotypes between healthy human individuals. Study details: CD8 memory received one plate per donor, CD8 naive two, CD4 memory three and CD4 naive three.

Once extracted for a subset, genomic DNA was divided evenly among several immunoSEQ plates. Sequencing used immunoSEQ multiplex PCR; TCRdb keeps in-frame clones, though not all of them. The sample shows over 2 million clones, 90% to 95% of them seen only once. Subsets obtained from CD4+ cells comprised CD45RA+ naive and CD45RA-negative memory cells. This sequence originates from a man aged 18 to 29 in good health. This rearrangement joins TRBV4-1 to TRBJ1-2, with unresolved D. Specimen: naive CD4+ T cells sorted from blood. The sample's subset: CD45RA+ positively selected. CDR3 protein: CASSQGSLTRGYTF. CDR3 bases: TGCGCCAGCAGCCAAGGATCCCTAACGCGAGGCTACACCTTC.